Below, 7 T cell receptor beta chains from the same sample are listed, as sequenced in a study of blood T cells in healthy people across ages. It was with a sample-barcoded 5' primer and a J-beta primer mix that a second PCR of roughly 7 to 12 cycles was run. TCRdb reanalysed the 5' RACE reads using MiXCR and keeps one entry per CDR3 protein. This table holds around 1,600,000 distinct CDR3 sequences, 42% found once. The sequenced material came from blood. All receptors come from a woman between 18 and 29 years old in good health.

V and J are TRBV6-6 and TRBJ1-1; 7 bases align to TRBD1. Germline assignment: CDR1 MNHNY and CDR2 SVGAGI (reference sequence). The J segment lost 1 base and the V segment lost 7 bases, leaving 6 bases of the junction unmatched. The CDR3 runs 14 residues. This CDR3 reads CASTKGQRNTEAFF. The CDR3 DNA follows: TGTGCCAGCACCAAGGGACAGAGGAACACTGAAGCTTTCTTT.

Remarks on this clonotype: Possible read error: a much larger clone is one base away. The chain carries TRBV27 and TRBJ2-1; 7 nucleotides agree with TRBD1. The length of the CDR3 is 14 residues. Germline assignment: CDR1 MNHEY and CDR2 SMNVEV (reference sequence). As DNA, the CDR3 is TGTGCCAGCAATTTACAGGGGCGATACAATGAGCAGTTCTTC. It codes for CASNLQGRYNEQFF.

This clonotype was recorded a few times. The chain combines TRBV4-3 with TRBJ2-7; 7 bases fit TRBD2. J lost 2 bases, V lost 0 bases, and 7 bases had no gene match. This CDR3 region has 16 residues. Germline values: CDR1 LGHNA, CDR2 YSLEER. CDR3 in DNA: TGCGCCAGCAGCCAAGAGGGAGGGAAGTGGACCTACGAGCAGTACTTC. Protein sequence: CASSQEGGKWTYEQYF.

Comments on this clonotype: This sequence may be a read error, since a much larger clone differs from it by one base. The chain recombines TRBV4-3 with TRBJ1-5; D ambiguous. Germline assignment: CDR1 LGHNA and CDR2 YSLEER. The CDR3 has 15 amino acids. Trimming shortened V by 1 base and J by 4 bases, and 11 bases separated the two germline ends. CDR3 coding DNA: TGCGCCAGCAGCCAAGGTATGGGTAGGAATCAGCCCCAGCATTTT. Protein sequence: CASSQGMGRNQPQHF.

This clonotype has a single count. This may be a read error: a much more frequent sequence differs by one nucleotide. The genes are TRBV6-4 and TRBJ2-3; 10 bases are a match to TRBD2. Per the germline V gene, CDR1 is MRHNA and CDR2 is SNTAGT. With V trimmed by 2 bases and J by 4 bases, 3 bases remained unmatched. There are 15 residues in the CDR3. Here the CDR3 DNA reads TGTGCCAGCAGTGACGCAGCGGGAGGGCCAGATACGCAGTATTTT. It translates to CASSDAAGGPDTQYF.

The chain uses TRBV6-6 and TRBJ2-1; TRBD1 matches at 8 bases. The germline gives CDR1 MNHNY, CDR2 SVGAGI (reference sequence). The CDR3 consists of 16 residues. With V trimmed by 5 bases and J by 0 bases, 6 bases remained unmatched. CDR3: CASSDPQGASYNEQFF. The CDR3, as DNA: TGTGCCAGCAGTGACCCCCAGGGGGCCTCCTACAATGAGCAGTTCTTC.

V is TRBV4-1 and J is TRBJ2-7, with 9 nucleotides matching TRBD1. V gave up 0 bases and J gave up 1 base; unmatched junction bases: 1. CDR1 and CDR2 (germline): MGHRA, YSYEKL. This CDR3 has 15 residues. The CDR3 is CASSQEGTGSYEQYF. The CDR3 coding sequence is TGCGCCAGCAGCCAAGAAGGGACAGGGTCCTACGAGCAGTACTTC.